These 4 T cell receptor beta chains share one sample of origin, sequenced in a study of T cells in Graves' hyperthyroidism and ophthalmopathy. RNA transcripts provided the source from which TCR beta CDR3 regions were amplified. TCR CDR3 underwent first-round RT-PCR with the HTBI primer set. TCRdb itself ran the multiplex PCR reads through MiXCR, one entry per CDR3 protein. The sample has about 200,000 distinct CDR3 sequences, approximately 17% seen once. Sequencing input: blood. The receptors come from a man aged 50 or older with Graves' hyperthyroidism.

The chain is built from TRBV15 and TRBJ2-1, with D perhaps matching TRBD1 or TRBD2 (5 bases each). The germline V gene encodes CDR1 LNHNV and CDR2 YYDKDF (reference sequence). Trimming cost V 0 bases and J 13 bases, with 13 bases left between them. This CDR3 comprises 13 residues. The CDR3: CATSRDPGTSQFF. CDR3 in DNA: TGTGCCACCAGCAGAGATCCTGGGACCTCTCAGTTCTTC.

V usage is TRBV20-1 and J usage is TRBJ2-5; D unresolved. Germline V CDR1 and CDR2: DFQATT, SNEGSKA (reference sequence). V dropped 0 bases and J dropped 1 base, with 15 bases sitting between them. The CDR3 has 16 amino acids. The CDR3 is CSARDRIGGIQETQYF. The CDR3 region has the DNA TGCAGTGCTAGAGATAGGATCGGTGGGATCCAAGAGACCCAGTACTTC.

This clonotype was observed at least ten times. The chain combines TRBV20-1 with TRBJ2-7, with TRBD2 matching 8 bases. V lost 1 base and J lost 6; bases outside the gene matches: 8. Looked up from germline, CDR1 is DFQATT and CDR2 is SNEGSKA (reference sequence). The CDR3 extends over 14 amino acids. Here the CDR3 DNA reads TGCAGTGCTAGAGGGGGGACTAGTCTGAGCGAGCAGTACTTC. Translation gives CSARGGTSLSEQYF.

The rearrangement uses TRBV5-1 and TRBJ2-1; D might be TRBD1 (6 bases). V gave up 1 base and J gave up 0 bases, with 14 bases separating them. Per germline, CDR1 SGHRS and CDR2 YFSETQ. The CDR3 runs to 17 residues. The CDR3 reads CASSLQPQGSSYNEQFF. The DNA for the CDR3 is TGCGCCAGCAGCTTGCAGCCACAGGGTAGCTCCTACAATGAGCAGTTCTTC.